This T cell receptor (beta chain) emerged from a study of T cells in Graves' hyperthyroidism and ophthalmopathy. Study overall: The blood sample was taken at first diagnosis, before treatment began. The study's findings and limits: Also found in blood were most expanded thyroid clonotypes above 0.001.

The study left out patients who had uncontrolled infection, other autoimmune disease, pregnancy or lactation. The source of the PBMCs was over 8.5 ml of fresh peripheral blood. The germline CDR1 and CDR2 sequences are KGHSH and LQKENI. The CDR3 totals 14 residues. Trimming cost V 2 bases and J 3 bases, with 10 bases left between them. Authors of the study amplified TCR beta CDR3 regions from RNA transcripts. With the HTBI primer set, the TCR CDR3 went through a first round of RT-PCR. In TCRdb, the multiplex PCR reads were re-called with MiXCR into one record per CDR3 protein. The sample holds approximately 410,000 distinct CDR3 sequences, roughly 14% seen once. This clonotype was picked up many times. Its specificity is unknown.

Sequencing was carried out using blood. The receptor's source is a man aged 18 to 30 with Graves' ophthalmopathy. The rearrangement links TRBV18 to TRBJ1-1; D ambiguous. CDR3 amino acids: CASSPWVSDTEAFF. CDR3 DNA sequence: TGTGCCAGCTCACCATGGGTTTCGGACACTGAAGCTTTCTTT.